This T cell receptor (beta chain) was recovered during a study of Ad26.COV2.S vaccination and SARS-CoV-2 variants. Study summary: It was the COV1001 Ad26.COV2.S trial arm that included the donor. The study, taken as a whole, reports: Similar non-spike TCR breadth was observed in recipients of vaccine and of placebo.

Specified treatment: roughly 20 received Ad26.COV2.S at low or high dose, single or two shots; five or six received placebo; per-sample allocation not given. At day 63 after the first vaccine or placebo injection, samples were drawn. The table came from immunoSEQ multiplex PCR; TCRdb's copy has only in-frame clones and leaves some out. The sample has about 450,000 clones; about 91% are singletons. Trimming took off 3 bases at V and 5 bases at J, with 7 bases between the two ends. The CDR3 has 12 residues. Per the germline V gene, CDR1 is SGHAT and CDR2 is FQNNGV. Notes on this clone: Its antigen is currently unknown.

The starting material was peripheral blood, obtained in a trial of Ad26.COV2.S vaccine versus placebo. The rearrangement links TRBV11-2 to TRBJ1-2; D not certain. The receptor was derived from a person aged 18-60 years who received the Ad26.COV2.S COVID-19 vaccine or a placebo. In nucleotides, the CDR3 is TGTGCCAGCAGCTTGACACCTTATGGCTACACCTTC. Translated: CASSLTPYGYTF.